A selection of T cell receptor beta chains follows, all from one sample in a study of shared clonotypes between healthy human individuals. Here immunoSEQ multiplex PCR was the method, and the copy in TCRdb shows in-frame clones only, minus some. The sample lists roughly 490,000 clones, 76% occurring once. Sequenced sample: PBMCs. The receptors were gathered from a woman aged 40 to 50 in good health. Some clones in this sample may be carry-over from other donors' samples. CDR3s include the opening cysteine and the closing phenylalanine or tryptophan. Fields, in order: J gene, CDR3 length, clone size, V gene, D gene, CDR3 protein, CDR3 DNA. A D gene is named only where the DNA matches it firmly. Clone size appears in some rows only: once, few, many, or a class for an expanded clone.

J gene: TRBJ2-7
CDR3 length: 14
clone size: -
V gene: TRBV29-1
D gene: -
CDR3 protein: CSVVDQALGYEQYF
CDR3 DNA: TGCAGCGTTGTCGATCAGGCGCTGGGCTACGAGCAGTACTTC

J gene: TRBJ2-1
CDR3 length: 15
clone size: -
V gene: TRBV6-1
D gene: -
CDR3 protein: CASSELWSSYNEQFF
CDR3 DNA: TGTGCCAGCAGTGAATTGTGGAGCTCCTACAATGAGCAGTTCTTC

J gene: TRBJ2-1
CDR3 length: 12
clone size: -
V gene: TRBV11-2
D gene: TRBD2
CDR3 protein: CASRRGENEQFF
CDR3 DNA: TGTGCCAGCAGACGGGGGGAGAATGAGCAGTTCTTC

J gene: TRBJ2-2
CDR3 length: 13
clone size: -
V gene: TRBV28
D gene: -
CDR3 protein: CASLGGTTGELFF
CDR3 DNA: TGTGCCAGTTTAGGCGGGACCACCGGGGAGCTGTTTTTT

J gene: TRBJ2-7
CDR3 length: 13
clone size: -
V gene: TRBV7-8
D gene: -
CDR3 protein: CASSFDNRGEQYF
CDR3 DNA: TGTGCCAGCAGTTTCGACAACCGGGGCGAGCAGTACTTC

J gene: TRBJ1-2
CDR3 length: 11
clone size: -
V gene: TRBV28
D gene: TRBD1
CDR3 protein: CASRTGPRYTF
CDR3 DNA: TGTGCCAGTAGGACAGGTCCTCGCTACACCTTC

J gene: TRBJ2-1
CDR3 length: 14
clone size: -
V gene: TRBV7-2
D gene: -
CDR3 protein: CASSPGPTDDEQFF
CDR3 DNA: TGTGCCAGCAGCCCCGGTCCTACTGACGATGAGCAGTTCTTC

J gene: TRBJ1-1
CDR3 length: 14
clone size: few
V gene: TRBV5-1
D gene: -
CDR3 protein: CASSLDGGNTEAFF
CDR3 DNA: TGCGCCAGCAGCTTGGACGGAGGGAACACTGAAGCTTTCTTT

J gene: TRBJ2-3
CDR3 length: 14
clone size: once
V gene: TRBV7-8
D gene: -
CDR3 protein: CASSRGTNTDTQYF
CDR3 DNA: TGTGCCAGCAGCCGTGGGACGAACACAGATACGCAGTATTTT

J gene: TRBJ2-3
CDR3 length: 18
clone size: -
V gene: TRBV12-5
D gene: TRBD2
CDR3 protein: CASGLTSTGTSTPEGQYF
CDR3 DNA: TGTGCTAGTGGTTTGACCAGCACCGGGACTAGCACACCCGAAGGGCAGTATTTT

J gene: TRBJ2-3
CDR3 length: 14
clone size: -
V gene: TRBV4-2
D gene: TRBD2
CDR3 protein: CASGLAGGEDTQYF
CDR3 DNA: TGTGCCAGCGGGCTAGCGGGAGGGGAAGATACGCAGTATTTT

J gene: TRBJ1-2
CDR3 length: 13
clone size: -
V gene: TRBV5-1
D gene: -
CDR3 protein: CASSLAVEDGYTF
CDR3 DNA: TGCGCCAGCAGCTTGGCCGTGGAAGATGGCTACACCTTC

J gene: TRBJ2-3
CDR3 length: 13
clone size: many
V gene: TRBV5-6
D gene: -
CDR3 protein: CASRDWATDTQYF
CDR3 DNA: TGTGCCAGCAGAGATTGGGCCACAGATACGCAGTATTTT

J gene: TRBJ2-3
CDR3 length: 18
clone size: -
V gene: TRBV5-1
D gene: TRBD2
CDR3 protein: CASSFGTSGVGGTDTQYF
CDR3 DNA: TGCGCCAGCAGCTTCGGGACTAGCGGAGTTGGAGGCACAGATACGCAGTATTTT

J gene: TRBJ2-1
CDR3 length: 14
clone size: -
V gene: TRBV28
D gene: -
CDR3 protein: CASTSGHSYNEQFF
CDR3 DNA: TGTGCCAGCACCTCGGGCCACTCCTACAATGAGCAGTTCTTC

J gene: TRBJ2-1
CDR3 length: 14
clone size: once
V gene: TRBV28
D gene: -
CDR3 protein: CASSFSEAYNEQFF
CDR3 DNA: TGTGCCAGCAGTTTTTCGGAGGCCTACAATGAGCAGTTCTTC

J gene: TRBJ2-5
CDR3 length: 16
clone size: -
V gene: TRBV7-7
D gene: TRBD2
CDR3 protein: CASSLIGGGAEETQYF
CDR3 DNA: TGTGCCAGCAGCTTAATTGGGGGAGGGGCGGAAGAGACCCAGTACTTC

J gene: TRBJ1-4
CDR3 length: 14
clone size: -
V gene: TRBV4-3
D gene: -
CDR3 protein: CASSLGLYNEKLFF
CDR3 DNA: TGCGCCAGCAGCCTTGGACTCTATAATGAAAAACTGTTTTTT

J gene: TRBJ2-2
CDR3 length: 15
clone size: -
V gene: TRBV6-4
D gene: -
CDR3 protein: CASSDSRANTGELFF
CDR3 DNA: TGTGCCAGCAGTGACTCGCGGGCGAACACCGGGGAGCTGTTTTTT

J gene: TRBJ1-5
CDR3 length: 14
clone size: -
V gene: TRBV6-1
D gene: -
CDR3 protein: CASSEVAANQPQHF
CDR3 DNA: TGTGCCAGCAGTGAAGTAGCAGCGAATCAGCCCCAGCATTTT

J gene: TRBJ2-7
CDR3 length: 13
clone size: -
V gene: TRBV29-1
D gene: -
CDR3 protein: CSVRVGSHGEQYF
CDR3 DNA: TGCAGCGTTCGTGTCGGGAGCCATGGCGAGCAGTACTTC

J gene: TRBJ2-7
CDR3 length: 13
clone size: -
V gene: TRBV7-3
D gene: -
CDR3 protein: CASSTTVGEEQYF
CDR3 DNA: TGTGCCAGCAGCACAACGGTGGGGGAGGAGCAGTACTTC

J gene: TRBJ2-3
CDR3 length: 13
clone size: -
V gene: TRBV5-1
D gene: TRBD1
CDR3 protein: CASAEQGADTQYF
CDR3 DNA: TGCGCCAGCGCCGAGCAGGGGGCAGATACGCAGTATTTT

J gene: TRBJ2-3
CDR3 length: 15
clone size: -
V gene: TRBV7-2
D gene: TRBD2
CDR3 protein: CASSSSGSWTDTQYF
CDR3 DNA: TGTGCCAGCAGTTCTAGCGGGAGTTGGACAGATACGCAGTATTTT

J gene: TRBJ1-1
CDR3 length: 13
clone size: few
V gene: TRBV7-6
D gene: -
CDR3 protein: CASSSFSGTEAFF
CDR3 DNA: TGTGCCAGCAGCTCTTTTTCCGGGACTGAAGCTTTCTTT

J gene: TRBJ2-7
CDR3 length: 16
clone size: -
V gene: TRBV28
D gene: TRBD2
CDR3 protein: CASRLSGRDRSYEQYF
CDR3 DNA: TGTGCCAGCAGGCTAAGTGGGAGGGATAGGTCCTACGAGCAGTACTTC

J gene: TRBJ1-2
CDR3 length: 13
clone size: -
V gene: TRBV6-5
D gene: -
CDR3 protein: CASSTQDDYGYTF
CDR3 DNA: TGTGCCAGCAGTACACAAGACGACTATGGCTACACCTTC

J gene: TRBJ2-3
CDR3 length: 13
clone size: -
V gene: TRBV18
D gene: -
CDR3 protein: CASVSLGTDTQYF
CDR3 DNA: TGTGCCAGCGTAAGCCTGGGAACAGATACGCAGTATTTT

J gene: TRBJ2-2
CDR3 length: 15
clone size: -
V gene: TRBV30
D gene: TRBD1
CDR3 protein: CAWSKLTGLAGELFF
CDR3 DNA: TGTGCCTGGAGTAAGCTGACAGGGTTAGCCGGGGAGCTGTTTTTT

J gene: TRBJ2-4
CDR3 length: 14
clone size: many
V gene: TRBV7-2
D gene: TRBD2
CDR3 protein: CASSLASGADIQYF
CDR3 DNA: TGTGCCAGCAGCTTAGCTAGCGGGGCGGACATTCAGTACTTC

J gene: TRBJ1-5
CDR3 length: 15
clone size: many
V gene: TRBV7-3
D gene: TRBD1
CDR3 protein: CASSSNGGQGQPQHF
CDR3 DNA: TGTGCCAGCAGCTCCAACGGGGGACAGGGGCAGCCCCAGCATTTT

J gene: TRBJ2-1
CDR3 length: 15
clone size: -
V gene: TRBV27
D gene: -
CDR3 protein: CASSLGQGRMNEQFF
CDR3 DNA: TGTGCCAGCAGTTTAGGGCAGGGGCGGATGAATGAGCAGTTCTTC

J gene: TRBJ2-5
CDR3 length: 11
clone size: -
V gene: TRBV29-1
D gene: -
CDR3 protein: CSVVGEETQYF
CDR3 DNA: TGCAGCGTTGTCGGGGAAGAGACCCAGTACTTC

J gene: TRBJ1-2
CDR3 length: 13
clone size: few
V gene: TRBV12-5
D gene: -
CDR3 protein: CASGSTGIYGYTF
CDR3 DNA: TGTGCTAGTGGATCTACAGGGATCTATGGCTACACCTTC

J gene: TRBJ1-4
CDR3 length: 13
clone size: many
V gene: TRBV10-3
D gene: -
CDR3 protein: CAISEPRDEKLFF
CDR3 DNA: TGTGCCATCAGTGAGCCGCGGGATGAAAAACTGTTTTTT

J gene: TRBJ1-4
CDR3 length: 16
clone size: few
V gene: TRBV28
D gene: TRBD1
CDR3 protein: CASSLFRGLDAEKLFF
CDR3 DNA: TGTGCCAGCAGTTTATTTAGGGGGCTTGATGCTGAAAAACTGTTTTTT

J gene: TRBJ1-6
CDR3 length: 15
clone size: -
V gene: TRBV6-4
D gene: TRBD1
CDR3 protein: CASSEEGADNSPLHF
CDR3 DNA: TGTGCCAGCAGTGAAGAGGGGGCGGATAATTCACCCCTCCACTTT

J gene: TRBJ2-3
CDR3 length: 14
clone size: -
V gene: TRBV29-1
D gene: -
CDR3 protein: CSVEIGPVPDTQYF
CDR3 DNA: TGCAGCGTTGAAATTGGCCCAGTACCAGATACGCAGTATTTT

J gene: TRBJ2-1
CDR3 length: 16
clone size: -
V gene: TRBV7-2
D gene: TRBD2
CDR3 protein: CASSLVAGGSYNEQFF
CDR3 DNA: TGTGCCAGCAGCTTAGTGGCGGGAGGATCCTACAATGAGCAGTTCTTC

J gene: TRBJ1-1
CDR3 length: 13
clone size: -
V gene: TRBV18
D gene: TRBD1
CDR3 protein: CASSPTGATEAFF
CDR3 DNA: TGTGCCAGCTCACCAACAGGGGCCACTGAAGCTTTCTTT

J gene: TRBJ2-2
CDR3 length: 16
clone size: -
V gene: TRBV4-3
D gene: -
CDR3 protein: CASSQDLGGDTGELFF
CDR3 DNA: TGCGCCAGCAGCCAAGATTTGGGCGGGGACACCGGGGAGCTGTTTTTT

J gene: TRBJ2-5
CDR3 length: 13
clone size: -
V gene: TRBV19
D gene: -
CDR3 protein: CASSRRRGETQYF
CDR3 DNA: TGTGCCAGTAGTAGGAGAAGGGGAGAGACCCAGTACTTC

J gene: TRBJ1-4
CDR3 length: 15
clone size: -
V gene: TRBV2
D gene: -
CDR3 protein: CASTAGLTGNEKLFF
CDR3 DNA: TGTGCCAGCACCGCCGGACTAACGGGTAATGAAAAACTGTTTTTT

J gene: TRBJ2-7
CDR3 length: 15
clone size: few
V gene: TRBV2
D gene: TRBD2
CDR3 protein: CASSGRGGPSYEQYF
CDR3 DNA: TGTGCCAGCAGTGGACGGGGGGGTCCCTCCTACGAGCAGTACTTC

J gene: TRBJ2-7
CDR3 length: 11
clone size: -
V gene: TRBV30
D gene: -
CDR3 protein: CAWRDVFEQYF
CDR3 DNA: TGTGCCTGGAGGGACGTGTTCGAGCAGTACTTC

J gene: TRBJ1-4
CDR3 length: 15
clone size: few
V gene: TRBV27
D gene: -
CDR3 protein: CASKLNGGLNEKLFF
CDR3 DNA: TGTGCCAGCAAATTAAACGGCGGGCTTAATGAAAAACTGTTTTTT

J gene: TRBJ1-3
CDR3 length: 15
clone size: -
V gene: TRBV6-6
D gene: -
CDR3 protein: CASSYSAGTGNTIYF
CDR3 DNA: TGTGCCAGCAGTTACTCGGCAGGGACCGGAAACACCATATATTTT

J gene: TRBJ2-2
CDR3 length: 14
clone size: -
V gene: TRBV7-2
D gene: -
CDR3 protein: CASSLDRGTGELFF
CDR3 DNA: TGTGCCAGCAGCTTAGATAGGGGTACCGGGGAGCTGTTTTTT

J gene: TRBJ2-1
CDR3 length: 11
clone size: -
V gene: TRBV30
D gene: TRBD1
CDR3 protein: CAWSVQGAQFF
CDR3 DNA: TGTGCCTGGAGTGTACAGGGGGCTCAGTTCTTC

J gene: TRBJ2-4
CDR3 length: 13
clone size: -
V gene: TRBV30
D gene: TRBD2
CDR3 protein: CAWNPSGTPIQYF
CDR3 DNA: TGTGCCTGGAATCCTAGCGGGACCCCCATTCAGTACTTC

J gene: TRBJ1-2
CDR3 length: 15
clone size: -
V gene: TRBV5-6
D gene: -
CDR3 protein: CASSWDIRDTYGYTF
CDR3 DNA: TGTGCCAGCAGCTGGGACATCCGGGATACCTATGGCTACACCTTC

J gene: TRBJ1-5
CDR3 length: 11
clone size: -
V gene: TRBV5-1
D gene: -
CDR3 protein: CASSLVQPQHF
CDR3 DNA: TGCGCCAGCAGCTTGGTTCAGCCCCAGCATTTT

J gene: TRBJ2-7
CDR3 length: 14
clone size: -
V gene: TRBV6-1
D gene: TRBD1
CDR3 protein: CASIPRDSSYEQYF
CDR3 DNA: TGTGCCAGCATCCCCCGGGACAGCTCCTACGAGCAGTACTTC

J gene: TRBJ2-5
CDR3 length: 12
clone size: -
V gene: TRBV5-1
D gene: -
CDR3 protein: CASSQTEETQYF
CDR3 DNA: TGCGCCAGCAGCCAGACAGAAGAGACCCAGTACTTC

J gene: TRBJ2-7
CDR3 length: 11
clone size: -
V gene: TRBV5-1
D gene: -
CDR3 protein: CASSLLTEQYF
CDR3 DNA: TGCGCCAGCAGTTTGTTGACCGAGCAGTACTTC